The present T cell receptor (beta chain) was sequenced within a study of T-cell reconstitution after alpha-beta-depleted transplantation in children. As it was prepared, the TCRbeta library received unique molecular identifiers. MiXCR was run by TCRdb on the PCR reads, yielding one entry per CDR3 protein. The sample holds hundreds of thousands of distinct CDR3 sequences; over 15% are singletons and the top ten take under 1.2%. V lost 4 bases, J lost 3 bases, and 22 bases lay in between. Germline CDR1 reads MGHDK; CDR2 reads SYGVNS. The CDR3 extends over 17 amino acids. The TCR originated in a human donor who donated a stem cell graft to a child with acute myeloid leukemia. This sample comprised PBMCs from the stem cell graft donor, obtained from the stem cell graft. J is TRBJ2-7 and V is TRBV25-1; D remains unclear. The CDR3 sequence: CASSGAPQKDGRYEQYF. The CDR3 nucleotides read TGTGCCAGCAGTGGGGCACCACAGAAGGACGGACGCTACGAGCAGTACTTC.